A single sample is the source of the 16 T cell receptor beta chains below, sequenced in a study of identical twins. TCRdb analysed the 5' RACE reads with MiXCR anew, one entry per CDR3 protein. The repertoire consists of approximately 700,000 distinct CDR3 sequences, with around 6% occurring once and the leading ten covering under 2%. The sample comprised naive T cells sorted from blood. These receptors were taken from a man between 18 and 35 years old in good health.

This clonotype was detected many times. The chain joins TRBV12-3 or TRBV12-4 to TRBJ2-7; TRBD1 might be the D (5 bases). The V and J ends lost 3 bases and 4 bases respectively, with 10 bases between them. This CDR3 has 13 residues. The CDR3 DNA follows: TGTGCCAGCAGTTTCGACAGTAAATACGAGCAGTACTTC. This translates into CASSFDSKYEQYF.

This clonotype was observed a handful of times. The chain has TRBV10-3 and TRBJ2-7, with D uncertain. V was shortened by 7 bases and J by 0 bases, with 10 bases between the two germline ends. The CDR3 covers 13 residues. Germline-derived CDR1 and CDR2 are ENHRY and SYGVKD. This CDR3 is CAINGRSSYEQYV. The DNA of the CDR3 is TGTGCCATCAATGGAAGGAGCTCCTACGAGCAGTACGTC.

This clonotype was recorded a few times. The CDR3 bases are TGTGCCAGCAGACCCAGAGTTAGCGGAGAGACCCAGTACTTC. It is translated as CASRPRVSGETQYF. This chain connects TRBV27 to TRBJ2-5; D may be TRBD2 (6 bases). The CDR3 runs 14 residues. The V end was cut by 6 bases, the J end by 4 bases, with 15 bases between. Per the germline V gene, CDR1 is MNHEY and CDR2 is SMNVEV (reference sequence).

This clonotype came up many times. The V gene is TRBV12-3 or TRBV12-4, the J gene TRBJ1-1; TRBD1 matches at 9 bases. Germline trimming cut 6 bases from V and 0 bases from J; bases unmatched to any gene: 8. CDR3 size: 16 residues. CDR3 region: CASSPPYRGLNTEAFF. The CDR3 region has the DNA TGTGCCAGCAGCCCTCCGTACAGGGGGCTGAACACTGAAGCTTTCTTT.

Here the CDR3 DNA reads TGTGCCAGCCTTAGCGTGGGCGAGCAGTACTTC. It codes for CASLSVGEQYF. The chain is built from TRBV2 and TRBJ2-7; D is possibly TRBD2 (5 bases). V was clipped by 8 bases and J by 6 bases, with 11 bases between them. Germline lookup yields CDR1 SNHLY and CDR2 FYNNEI. There are 11 residues in the CDR3.

The rearrangement links TRBV20-1 to TRBJ2-3; tentative D call: TRBD1 (6 bases). The CDR3 sequence is 15 residues long. The V gene's germline CDR1 is DFQATT and CDR2 SNEGSKA (reference sequence). Trimming stripped 0 bases from V and 0 bases from J, with 10 bases between. CDR3 protein: CSARDLGASTDTQYF. The CDR3 DNA reads as TGCAGTGCTAGAGATCTGGGGGCCAGCACAGATACGCAGTATTTT.

This clonotype was found many times. A read error may be the cause here, since a much bigger clone is one base away. V usage is TRBV7-9 and J usage is TRBJ1-1; D is uncertain. This CDR3 region has 14 residues. Germline-derived CDR1 and CDR2 are SEHNR and FQNEAQ (reference sequence). Trimming removed 1 base from V and 0 bases from J, with 6 bases in between. The CDR3 protein is CASSLGALNTEAFF. Here the CDR3 DNA reads TGTGCCAGCAGCTTAGGAGCCCTGAACACTGAAGCTTTCTTT. The whole variable domain, remainder taken from reference TRBV7-9 and TRBJ1-1, is DTGVSQNPRHKITKRGQNVTFRCDPISEHNRLYWYRQTLGQGPEFLTYFQNEAQLEKSRLLSDRFSAERPKGSFSTLEIQRTEQGDSAMYLCASSLGALNTEAFFGQGTRLTVV.

This clonotype came up many times. The chain combines TRBV20-1 with TRBJ2-3; 9 positions match TRBD2. The CDR3 consists of 14 residues. The germline gives CDR1 DFQATT, CDR2 SNEGSKA (reference sequence). For the CDR3, the DNA is TGCAACCTAAGGACTAGCGAGAACACAGATACGCAGTATTTT. It codes for CNLRTSENTDTQYF.

In this sample, this clonotype turned up many times. The chain links TRBV7-9 to TRBJ2-2; D gene uncertain. The CDR3 extends over 16 amino acids. Germline CDR1 and CDR2: SEHNR and FQNEAQ (reference sequence). V was clipped by 1 base and J by 0 bases, with 9 bases between them. The CDR3 here is CASSLDSAANTGELFF. DNA for the CDR3: TGTGCCAGCAGCTTAGACTCTGCGGCGAACACCGGGGAGCTGTTTTTT.

This clonotype was counted many times. The chain recombines TRBV7-6 with TRBJ2-1, with 11 bases lining up with TRBD2. The CDR3 has 16 residues. CDR1 and CDR2 from the germline V gene are SGHVS and FNYEAQ. After removal of 5 bases from V and 4 bases from J, the junction contained 7 bases not matched to a gene. CDR3 coding DNA: TGTGCCAGCAGCCCCTCCGGGACTAGCGGATACAATGAGCAGTTCTTC. Amino acids: CASSPSGTSGYNEQFF.

Many counts were recorded for this clonotype. The V gene is TRBV13, the J gene TRBJ1-4; unclear D gene. The V end was cut by 0 bases, the J end by 8 bases, with 7 bases between. The CDR3 sequence is 13 residues long. The germline V gene has CDR1 PRHDT and CDR2 FYEKMQ (reference sequence). The CDR3 spells CASSLGLREKLFF. The CDR3, as DNA: TGTGCCAGCAGCTTAGGCCTTAGGGAAAAACTGTTTTTT.

This clonotype was seen a few times. The gene calls are TRBV7-2 and TRBJ2-2, with 8 bases lining up with TRBD1. V lost 0 bases and J lost 5; bases outside the gene matches: 5. CDR1 is SGHTA and CDR2 is FQGNSA in the germline V gene. The CDR3 is made up of 16 amino acids. CDR3 amino acids: CASSLAGRGQTGELFF. The CDR3 nucleotides read TGTGCCAGCAGCTTAGCAGGCAGGGGGCAGACCGGGGAGCTGTTTTTT.

This clonotype was recorded at least ten times. The V and J genes are TRBV12-3 or TRBV12-4 and TRBJ2-5; the match to TRBD1 covers 9 bases. There are 17 residues in the CDR3. V dropped 3 bases and J dropped 2; count of bases not matched to a gene: 10. CDR3 amino acids: CASSFAASDRGQETQYF. The CDR3, as DNA: TGTGCCAGCAGTTTTGCCGCCTCAGACAGGGGGCAAGAGACCCAGTACTTC.

The rearrangement links TRBV24-1 to TRBJ2-1; TRBD2 agrees at 10 bases. The J segment lost 3 bases and the V segment lost 7 bases, leaving 11 bases of the junction unmatched. Germline V lookup: CDR1 KGHDR, CDR2 SFDVKD. This CDR3 contains 17 residues. The CDR3 region is CATSSANLAGVYNEQFF. The CDR3 region has the DNA TGTGCCACCAGCAGTGCTAATCTAGCGGGGGTCTACAATGAGCAGTTCTTC.

The genes are TRBV7-2 and TRBJ2-7, with D perhaps TRBD1 or TRBD2 (7 bases each). Looked up from germline, CDR1 is SGHTA and CDR2 is FQGNSA. The CDR3 is made up of 14 amino acids. V was cut by 2 bases and J by 6 bases, with 14 bases left in between. Written as DNA, the CDR3 is TGTGCCAGCAGCTTACAGGGGGGGGTTCGCGAGCAGTACTTC. Translated, it gives CASSLQGGVREQYF.

This clonotype was counted ten times or more. This chain joins TRBV4-3 and TRBJ2-7; no clear D. The germline CDR1 and CDR2 sequences are LGHNA and YSLEER. The V end was cut by 1 base, the J end by 1 base, with 5 bases between. The CDR3 spans 13 residues. This CDR3 is CASSQVGSYEQYF. The CDR3 nucleotides read TGCGCCAGCAGCCAAGTCGGTTCCTACGAGCAGTACTTC.